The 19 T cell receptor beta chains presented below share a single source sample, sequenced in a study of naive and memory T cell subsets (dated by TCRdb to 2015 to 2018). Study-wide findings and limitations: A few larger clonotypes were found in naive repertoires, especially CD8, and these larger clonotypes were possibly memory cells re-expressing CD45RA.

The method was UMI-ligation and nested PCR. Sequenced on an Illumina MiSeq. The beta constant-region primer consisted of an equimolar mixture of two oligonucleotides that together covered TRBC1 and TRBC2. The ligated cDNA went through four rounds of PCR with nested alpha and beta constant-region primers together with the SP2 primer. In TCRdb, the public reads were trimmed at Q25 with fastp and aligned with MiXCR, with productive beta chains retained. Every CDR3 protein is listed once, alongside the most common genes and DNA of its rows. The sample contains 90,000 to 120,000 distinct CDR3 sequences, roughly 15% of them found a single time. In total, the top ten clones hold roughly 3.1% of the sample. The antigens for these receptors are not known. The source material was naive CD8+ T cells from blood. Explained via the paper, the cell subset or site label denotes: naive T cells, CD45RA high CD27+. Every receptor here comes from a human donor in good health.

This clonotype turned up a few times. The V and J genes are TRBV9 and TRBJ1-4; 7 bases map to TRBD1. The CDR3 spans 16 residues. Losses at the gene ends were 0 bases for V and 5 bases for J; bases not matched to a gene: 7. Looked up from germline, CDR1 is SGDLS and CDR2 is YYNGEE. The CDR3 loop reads CASSVGAGTVNEKLFF. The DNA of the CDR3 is TGTGCCAGCAGCGTAGGCGCCGGGACAGTAAATGAAAAACTGTTTTTT.

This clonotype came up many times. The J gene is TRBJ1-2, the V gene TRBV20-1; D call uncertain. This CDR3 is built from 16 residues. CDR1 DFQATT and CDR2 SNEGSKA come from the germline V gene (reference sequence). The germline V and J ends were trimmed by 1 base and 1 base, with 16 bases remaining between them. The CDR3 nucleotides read TGCAGTGCTAGAGTGGGGAGGGAAAACAGTAACTATGGCTACACCTTC. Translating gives CSARVGRENSNYGYTF.

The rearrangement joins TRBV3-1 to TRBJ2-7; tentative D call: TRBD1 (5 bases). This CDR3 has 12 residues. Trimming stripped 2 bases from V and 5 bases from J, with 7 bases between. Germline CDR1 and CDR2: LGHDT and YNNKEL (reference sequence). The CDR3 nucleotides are TGTGCCAGCAGCCAAACAGGCAACGAGCAGTACTTC. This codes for CASSQTGNEQYF.

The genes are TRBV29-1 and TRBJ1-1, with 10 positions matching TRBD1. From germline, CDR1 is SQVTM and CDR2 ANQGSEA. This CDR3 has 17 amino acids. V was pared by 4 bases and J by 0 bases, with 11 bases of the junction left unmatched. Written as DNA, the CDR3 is TGCAGCGTTGTGGGGACAGGGGCACTTCTCATGAACACTGAAGCTTTCTTT. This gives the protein CSVVGTGALLMNTEAFF.

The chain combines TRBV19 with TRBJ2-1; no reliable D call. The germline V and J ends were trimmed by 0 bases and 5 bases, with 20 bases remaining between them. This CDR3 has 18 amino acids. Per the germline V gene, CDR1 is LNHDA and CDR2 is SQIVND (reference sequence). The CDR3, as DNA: TGTGCCAGTAGTATAGATCCCGCTTCGACTTCTTCTAACAATGAGCAGTTCTTC. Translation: CASSIDPASTSSNNEQFF.

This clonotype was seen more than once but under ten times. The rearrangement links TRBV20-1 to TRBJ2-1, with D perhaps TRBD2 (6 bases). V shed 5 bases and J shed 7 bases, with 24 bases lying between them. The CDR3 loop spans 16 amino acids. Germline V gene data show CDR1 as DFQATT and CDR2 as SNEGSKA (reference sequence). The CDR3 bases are TGCAGTGCTTGCCCCCCCTCGGGGAGGACCGCGAATGAGCAGTTCTTC. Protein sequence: CSACPPSGRTANEQFF.

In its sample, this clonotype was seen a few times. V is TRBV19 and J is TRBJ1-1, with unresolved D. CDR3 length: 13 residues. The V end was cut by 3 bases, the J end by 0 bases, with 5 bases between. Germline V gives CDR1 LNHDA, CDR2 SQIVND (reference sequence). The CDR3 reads CASSIYMNTEAFF. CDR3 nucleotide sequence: TGTGCCAGTAGTATTTATATGAACACTGAAGCTTTCTTT. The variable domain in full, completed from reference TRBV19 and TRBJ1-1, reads DGGITQSPKYLFRKEGQNVTLSCEQNLNHDAMYWYRQDPGQGLRLIYYSQIVNDFQKGDIAEGYSVSREKKESFPLTVTSAQKNPTAFYLCASSIYMNTEAFFGQGTRLTVV.

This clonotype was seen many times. CDR3 sequence: CSAPGQDGELFF. CDR3 in DNA: TGCAGCGCCCCCGGACAGGACGGGGAGCTGTTTTTT. The genes are TRBV29-1 and TRBJ2-2; 7 positions match TRBD1. Germline V gene sequence: CDR1 SQVTM, CDR2 ANQGSEA. The length of the CDR3 is 12 residues. V shed 7 bases and J 7 bases; nucleotides not matched to a gene: 6.

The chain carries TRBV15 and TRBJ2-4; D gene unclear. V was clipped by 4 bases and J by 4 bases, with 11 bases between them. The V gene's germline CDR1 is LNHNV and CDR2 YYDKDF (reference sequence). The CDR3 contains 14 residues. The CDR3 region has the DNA TGTGCCACCAGCACCCAGATGGGGAAAAACATTCAGTACTTC. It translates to CATSTQMGKNIQYF.

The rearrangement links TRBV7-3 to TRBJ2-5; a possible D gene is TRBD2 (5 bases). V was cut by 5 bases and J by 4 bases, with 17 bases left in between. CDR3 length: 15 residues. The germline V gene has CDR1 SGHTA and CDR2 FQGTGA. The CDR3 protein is CASSPPDWAGETQYF. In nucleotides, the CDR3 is TGTGCCAGCAGCCCCCCGGACTGGGCGGGAGAGACCCAGTACTTC.

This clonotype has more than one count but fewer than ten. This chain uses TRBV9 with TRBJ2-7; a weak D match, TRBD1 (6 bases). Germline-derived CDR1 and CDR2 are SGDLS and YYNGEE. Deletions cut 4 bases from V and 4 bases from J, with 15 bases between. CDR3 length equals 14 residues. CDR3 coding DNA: TGTGCCAGCAGCCCACGGGACACCCCTTACGAGCAGTACTTC. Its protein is CASSPRDTPYEQYF.

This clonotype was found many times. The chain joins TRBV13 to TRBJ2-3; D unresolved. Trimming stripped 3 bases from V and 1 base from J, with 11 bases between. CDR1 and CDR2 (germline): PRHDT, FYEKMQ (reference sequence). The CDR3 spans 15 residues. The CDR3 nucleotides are TGTGCCAGCAGCTTTATCGGCGAACGCACAGATACGCAGTATTTT. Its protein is CASSFIGERTDTQYF. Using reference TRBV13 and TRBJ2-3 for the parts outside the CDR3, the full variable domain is AAGVIQSPRHLIKEKRETATLKCYPIPRHDTVYWYQQGPGQDPQFLISFYEKMQSDKGSIPDRFSAQQFSDYHSELNMSSLELGDSALYFCASSFIGERTDTQYFGPGTRLTVL.

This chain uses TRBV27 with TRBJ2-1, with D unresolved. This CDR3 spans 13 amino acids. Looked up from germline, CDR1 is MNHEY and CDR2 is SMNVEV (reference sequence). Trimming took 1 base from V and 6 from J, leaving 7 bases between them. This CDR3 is CASSLLSINEQFF. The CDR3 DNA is TGTGCCAGCAGTTTATTATCCATCAATGAGCAGTTCTTC.

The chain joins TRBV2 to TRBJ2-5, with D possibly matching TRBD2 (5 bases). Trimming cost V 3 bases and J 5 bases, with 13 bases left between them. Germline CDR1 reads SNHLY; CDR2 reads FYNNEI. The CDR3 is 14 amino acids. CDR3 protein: CASSERVVWETQYF. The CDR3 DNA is TGTGCCAGCAGTGAGCGGGTAGTTTGGGAGACCCAGTACTTC.

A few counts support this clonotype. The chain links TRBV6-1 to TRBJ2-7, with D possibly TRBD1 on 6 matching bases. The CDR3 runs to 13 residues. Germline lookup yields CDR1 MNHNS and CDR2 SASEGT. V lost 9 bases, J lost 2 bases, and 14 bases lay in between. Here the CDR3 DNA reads TGTGCCAGTAGACGACAGGACGCCTACGAGCAGTACTTC. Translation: CASRRQDAYEQYF.

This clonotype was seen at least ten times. In DNA form, the CDR3 reads TGTGCCAGTGGGTTTAACCAGCCCCAGCATTTT. It specifies CASGFNQPQHF. V gene TRBV6-2 or TRBV6-3 combines with J gene TRBJ1-5; unclear D gene. Germline V lookup: CDR1 MNHEY, CDR2 SVGEGT. The CDR3 consists of 11 residues. V lost 9 bases and J lost 7, with 10 bases in between.

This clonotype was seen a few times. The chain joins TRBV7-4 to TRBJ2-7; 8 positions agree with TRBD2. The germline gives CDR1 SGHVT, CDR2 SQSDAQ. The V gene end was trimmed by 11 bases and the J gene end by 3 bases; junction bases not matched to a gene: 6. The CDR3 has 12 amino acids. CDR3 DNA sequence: TGTGCCCCCAAACGGGGGGGCTACGAGCAGTACTTC. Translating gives CAPKRGGYEQYF.

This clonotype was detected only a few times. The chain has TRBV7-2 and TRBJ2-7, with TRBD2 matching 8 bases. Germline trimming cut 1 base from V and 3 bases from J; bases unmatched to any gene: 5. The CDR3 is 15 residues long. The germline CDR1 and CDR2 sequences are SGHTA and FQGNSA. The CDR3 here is CASSLELAVYYEQYF. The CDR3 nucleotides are TGTGCCAGCAGCTTAGAACTAGCGGTATACTACGAGCAGTACTTC. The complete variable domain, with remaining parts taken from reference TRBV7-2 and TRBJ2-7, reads GAGVSQSPSNKVTEKGKDVELRCDPISGHTALYWYRQSLGQGLEFLIYFQGNSAPDKSGLPSDRFSAERTGGSVSTLTIQRTQQEDSAVYLCASSLELAVYYEQYFGPGTRLTVT.

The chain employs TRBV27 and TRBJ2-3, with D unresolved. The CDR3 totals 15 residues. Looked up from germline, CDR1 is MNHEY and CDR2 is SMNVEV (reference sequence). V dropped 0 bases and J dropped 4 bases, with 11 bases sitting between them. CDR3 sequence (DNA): TGTGCCAGCAGTTTATCTCAGAATCCGGCAGATACGCAGTATTTT. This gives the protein CASSLSQNPADTQYF.